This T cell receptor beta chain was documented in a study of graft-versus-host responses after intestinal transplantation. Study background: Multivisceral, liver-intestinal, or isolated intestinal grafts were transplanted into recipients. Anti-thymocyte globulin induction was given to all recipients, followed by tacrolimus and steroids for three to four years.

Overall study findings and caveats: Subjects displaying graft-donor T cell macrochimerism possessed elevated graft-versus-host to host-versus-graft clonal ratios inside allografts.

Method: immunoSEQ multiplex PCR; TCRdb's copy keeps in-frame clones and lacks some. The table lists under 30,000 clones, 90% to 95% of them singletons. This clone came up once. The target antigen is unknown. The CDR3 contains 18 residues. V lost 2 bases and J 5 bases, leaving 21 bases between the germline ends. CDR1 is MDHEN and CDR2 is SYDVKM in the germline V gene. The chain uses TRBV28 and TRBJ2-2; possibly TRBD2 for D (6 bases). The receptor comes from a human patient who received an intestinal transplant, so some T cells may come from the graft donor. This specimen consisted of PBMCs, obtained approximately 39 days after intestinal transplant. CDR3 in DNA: TGTGCCAGCAGTTTACTAATGTGGACTAACCCAAAGACCGGGGAGCTGTTTTTT. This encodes CASSLLMWTNPKTGELFF.